A single sample gave rise to the 30 T cell receptor beta chains below, sequenced in a study of PD-1 blockade in classical Hodgkin lymphoma. Method: immunoSEQ multiplex PCR; TCRdb's copy keeps in-frame clones and lacks some. The table lists some 34,000 clones, 70% to 80% of them singletons. The sample's time point: cycle 4 day 1 (C4D1), after 6 weeks of nivolumab. Every one of the patients relapsed after autologous stem cell transplantation (brentuximab vedotin exposure was variable). The input for sequencing was peripheral blood mononuclear cells (PBMCs), taken before the fourth cycle of nivolumab. These TCRs come from a human donor with classical Hodgkin lymphoma.

The V gene is TRBV4-3, the J gene TRBJ1-2; D gene uncertain. V was trimmed by 3 bases and J by 5 bases, leaving 7 bases between them. CDR1 and CDR2 (germline): LGHNA, YSLEER. CDR3 length equals 12 residues. In nucleotides, the CDR3 is TGCGCCAGCAGCCACGAAAGGTATGGCTACACCTTC. Encoded protein: CASSHERYGYTF.

This rearrangement joins TRBV27 to TRBJ1-2; TRBD1 is a possible D gene (6 bases). The CDR3 covers 14 residues. Per germline, CDR1 MNHEY and CDR2 SMNVEV (reference sequence). V was pared by 5 bases and J by 4 bases, with 14 bases between. The CDR3 reads CASSLGQGRYGYTF. The CDR3 nucleotides are TGTGCCAGCAGTCTAGGGCAGGGGCGCTATGGCTACACCTTC.

With respect to this clone: The junction differs from germline at one of its ends, possibly a read error. The chain has TRBV7-7 and TRBJ2-7; D remains unclear. This CDR3 spans 14 amino acids. CDR1 and CDR2 (germline): SSHAT, FNYEAQ (reference sequence). The CDR3 loop reads CASSLSRDSYEQYF. CDR3 DNA: TGTGCTAGCAGCCTATCTAGGGATTCCTACGAGCAGTACTTC.

The chain links TRBV7-9 to TRBJ1-4; D is unresolved. V dropped 1 base and J dropped 8 bases, with 5 bases sitting between them. The CDR3 runs to 12 residues. Germline CDR1 and CDR2: SEHNR and FQNEAQ (reference sequence). CDR3 residues: CASSLEVEKLFF. For the CDR3, the DNA is TGTGCCAGCAGCTTAGAAGTGGAAAAACTGTTTTTT.

This sequence joins TRBV7-2 and TRBJ1-5, with D unclear. V lost 2 bases and J lost 3, with 5 bases in between. CDR1 is SGHTA, CDR2 FQGNSA, per germline. The CDR3 has 13 residues. The DNA of the CDR3 is TGTGCCAGCAGCTTAATAGACAATCAGCCCCAGCATTTT. As protein: CASSLIDNQPQHF. Together with reference TRBV7-2 and TRBJ1-5, the CDR3 gives the full variable domain: GAGVSQSPSNKVTEKGKDVELRCDPISGHTALYWYRQSLGQGLEFLIYFQGNSAPDKSGLPSDRFSAERTGGSVSTLTIQRTQQEDSAVYLCASSLIDNQPQHFGDGTRLSIL.

V usage is TRBV6-5 and J usage is TRBJ2-1; D not certain. Germline V gene lookup returns CDR1 MNHEY and CDR2 SVGAGI. CDR3 length equals 15 residues. V shed 5 bases and J shed 4 bases, with 15 bases lying between them. DNA for the CDR3: TGTGCCAGCAGTGGCTACCTTGAGCGTTACAATGAGCAGTTCTTC. Translation gives CASSGYLERYNEQFF.

The chain combines TRBV19 with TRBJ1-2; D is undetermined. CDR1 and CDR2 (germline): LNHDA, SQIVND (reference sequence). V shed 7 bases and J shed 5 bases, with 17 bases lying between them. The CDR3 has 14 amino acids. The CDR3 DNA follows: TGTGCCAGTACTGGCCGGGAACAAATTTATGGCTACACCTTC. It is translated as CASTGREQIYGYTF.

This clone has only a few counts. The V gene is TRBV29-1, the J gene TRBJ1-1, with 8 positions matching TRBD1. In germline, CDR1 is SQVTM, CDR2 ANQGSEA. The CDR3 covers 14 residues. The trim removed 4 bases at V and 4 bases at J, leaving 8 bases unmatched. CDR3 region: CSVVAGGVGTEAFF. For the CDR3, the DNA is TGCAGCGTTGTGGCAGGGGGCGTCGGCACTGAAGCTTTCTTT.

The genes are TRBV19 and TRBJ2-2; D unclear. V gave up 2 bases and J gave up 15 bases, with 16 bases separating them. Germline CDR1 reads LNHDA; CDR2 reads SQIVND (reference sequence). This CDR3 spans 13 amino acids. The CDR3 DNA follows: TGTGCCAGTAGTATAAGTCCTACACTGTCGTTGTTTTTT. The encoded protein is CASSISPTLSLFF. Using reference TRBV19 and TRBJ2-2 for the parts outside the CDR3, the full variable domain is DGGITQSPKYLFRKEGQNVTLSCEQNLNHDAMYWYRQDPGQGLRLIYYSQIVNDFQKGDIAEGYSVSREKKESFPLTVTSAQKNPTAFYLCASSISPTLSLFFGEGSRLTVL.

This rearrangement joins TRBV2 to TRBJ1-5; tentative D call: TRBD1 (5 bases). CDR1 is SNHLY and CDR2 is FYNNEI in the germline V gene. This CDR3 has 15 residues. The V end was cut by 8 bases, the J end by 0 bases, with 14 bases between. In nucleotides, the CDR3 is TGTGCCAGCGGAGATGGACACCTTAGCAATCAGCCCCAGCATTTT. Its translation is CASGDGHLSNQPQHF.

The gene calls are TRBV4-1 and TRBJ1-1; a weak D match, TRBD1 (5 bases). From germline, CDR1 is MGHRA and CDR2 YSYEKL. Trimming left V 4 bases short and J 1 base short, with 10 bases between. The CDR3 sequence is 14 residues long. The CDR3 is CASSLADRNTEAFF. In nucleotides, the CDR3 is TGCGCCAGCAGCCTGGCCGACAGGAACACTGAAGCTTTCTTT.

The rearrangement joins TRBV6-1 to TRBJ1-2; D possibly corresponds to TRBD1 (6 bases). This CDR3 is built from 14 residues. Germline V CDR1 and CDR2: MNHNS, SASEGT. With 3 bases removed from V and 2 bases from J, the gap between germline ends came to 10 bases. The CDR3 coding sequence is TGTGCCAGCAGTGATATAGGGGGGAACTATGGCTACACCTTC. This encodes CASSDIGGNYGYTF.

This clone has just a few counts. The chain employs TRBV9 and TRBJ2-1, with D perhaps TRBD1 or TRBD2 (7 bases each). Germline lookup yields CDR1 SGDLS and CDR2 YYNGEE. This CDR3 is 16 amino acids long. V was clipped by 0 bases and J by 9 bases, with 19 bases between them. CDR3 nucleotide sequence: TGTGCCAGCAGCGTAGCCCCCCAGGGGGAGGGCCGTGAGCAGTTCTTC. Its translation is CASSVAPQGEGREQFF. The whole variable domain, filled in from reference TRBV9 and TRBJ2-1, reads DSGVTQTPKHLITATGQRVTLRCSPRSGDLSVYWYQQSLDQGLQFLIQYYNGEERAKGNILERFSAQQFPDLHSELNLSSLELGDSALYFCASSVAPQGEGREQFFGPGTRLTVL.

This rearrangement joins TRBV5-1 to TRBJ1-2; D is possibly TRBD1 (6 bases). This CDR3 is built from 16 residues. Trimming took 1 base from V and 2 from J, leaving 15 bases between them. From germline, CDR1 is SGHRS and CDR2 YFSETQ. The CDR3 here is CASSLRRGDRNYGYTF. CDR3 in DNA: TGCGCCAGCAGCTTGCGTCGGGGAGACAGGAACTATGGCTACACCTTC.

The J gene is TRBJ1-1, the V gene TRBV29-1; TRBD1 matches at 8 bases. V was pared by 7 bases and J by 11 bases, with 12 bases of the junction left unmatched. CDR3 length: 12 amino acids. Germline loops: CDR1 SQVTM, CDR2 ANQGSEA. The CDR3 loop is CSAKTWDRHAFF. In nucleotides, the CDR3 is TGCAGCGCCAAAACCTGGGACAGGCACGCTTTCTTT.

This rearrangement joins TRBV27 to TRBJ1-2; perhaps TRBD1 as D (5 bases). Trimming shortened V by 8 bases and J by 7 bases, and 14 bases separated the two germline ends. CDR3 length equals 12 residues. Germline loops: CDR1 MNHEY, CDR2 SMNVEV (reference sequence). CDR3 DNA sequence: TGTGCCAGCGGACATACAGCCCTTGGCTACACCTTC. It yields the protein CASGHTALGYTF.

The rearrangement uses TRBV6-6 and TRBJ2-1; D gene ambiguous. Germline CDR1 reads MNHNY; CDR2 reads SVGAGI (reference sequence). The V and J ends lost 6 bases and 9 bases respectively, with 21 bases between them. This CDR3 region has 15 residues. CDR3 in DNA: TGTGCCAGCAGACTGGGTTCGCTTTATAACGGTGAGCAGTTCTTC. Its translation: CASRLGSLYNGEQFF.

The J gene is TRBJ1-3, the V gene TRBV28; perhaps TRBD1 as D (5 bases). CDR1 is MDHEN, CDR2 SYDVKM, per germline. V was cut by 6 bases and J by 0 bases, with 18 bases left in between. This CDR3 is built from 17 residues. The CDR3 coding sequence is TGTGCCAGCAGACCCGCTGGGACGGAGCGCTCTGGAAACACCATATATTTT. It is translated as CASRPAGTERSGNTIYF.

V is TRBV29-1 and J is TRBJ2-3; 11 nucleotides line up with TRBD1. Germline V lookup: CDR1 SQVTM, CDR2 ANQGSEA. The J segment lost 4 bases and the V segment lost 3 bases, leaving 3 bases of the junction unmatched. The CDR3 runs to 14 residues. CDR3 in amino acids: CSVDPGQGADTQYF. The CDR3 nucleotides read TGCAGCGTTGATCCGGGACAGGGGGCAGATACGCAGTATTTT.

This clone rates as medium-sized. J is TRBJ1-1 and V is TRBV5-1; a possible D gene is TRBD1 (5 bases). Trimming shortened V by 7 bases and J by 0 bases, and 10 bases separated the two germline ends. The germline V gene encodes CDR1 SGHRS and CDR2 YFSETQ. This CDR3 region has 13 residues. The CDR3 DNA reads TGCGCCAGCTATACAGGCATGAACACTGAAGCTTTCTTT. As protein: CASYTGMNTEAFF.

Only a few counts were recorded for this clone. J is TRBJ1-1 and V is TRBV19, with D unclear. CDR1 LNHDA and CDR2 SQIVND come from the germline V gene (reference sequence). The CDR3 is 14 residues long. The V end was cut by 6 bases, the J end by 3 bases, with 14 bases between. CDR3 in amino acids: CASRLGLTHTEAFF. For the CDR3, the DNA is TGTGCCAGTAGATTGGGCCTCACACACACTGAAGCTTTCTTT.

By sample fraction, this clone is medium-sized. The chain employs TRBV7-8 and TRBJ2-7; 7 nucleotides line up with TRBD1. Germline CDR1 reads SGHVS; CDR2 reads FQNEAQ. J lost 0 bases, V lost 0 bases, and 2 bases had no gene match. The CDR3 length is 15 residues. CDR3 residues: CASSLATGASYEQYF. CDR3 DNA sequence: TGTGCCAGCAGCTTAGCTACAGGGGCCTCCTACGAGCAGTACTTC.

This chain uses TRBV7-9 with TRBJ2-1; 7 bases fit TRBD2. This CDR3 has 15 amino acids. The V gene end was trimmed by 5 bases and the J gene end by 7 bases; junction bases not matched to a gene: 11. Germline V gene lookup returns CDR1 SEHNR and CDR2 FQNEAQ (reference sequence). The CDR3: CASSLREREGNEQFF. CDR3 DNA sequence: TGTGCCAGCAGCCTGCGGGAGCGAGAGGGAAATGAGCAGTTCTTC.

Concerning this clone itself: Here the CDR3 omits its conserved ending phenylalanine or tryptophan, so a read error is the likely source. It is unclear where the CDR3 begins or ends on the DNA, so no DNA is shown, and the CDR3 is as TCRdb lists it. The chain uses TRBV27 and TRBJ2-7; the table's D call of TRBD2 was not tested on the DNA. The CDR3 length is 9 residues, termini included. Germline V gives CDR1 MNHEY, CDR2 SMNVEV (reference sequence). CDR3 loop: CASSPRAYR.

The chain carries TRBV4-1 and TRBJ2-5; no clear D gene. TRBJ2-7 matches the DNA end more closely, so the J call is doubtful. Germline-derived CDR1 and CDR2 are MGHRA and YSYEKL. There are 15 residues in the CDR3. CDR3: CASSQAPQSSYEQYF. CDR3 coding DNA: TGCGCCAGCAGCCAAGCTCCCCAGAGCTCCTACGAGCAGTACTTC.

The chain combines TRBV7-3 with TRBJ1-1, with unresolved D. V shed 0 bases and J shed 3 bases, with 5 bases lying between them. Looked up from germline, CDR1 is SGHTA and CDR2 is FQGTGA. There are 13 residues in the CDR3. DNA of the CDR3: TGTGCCAGCAGCTTAACCAGAGACACTGAAGCTTTCTTT. Translation gives CASSLTRDTEAFF.

This chain uses TRBV12-5 with TRBJ1-1, with 7 bases matching TRBD1. CDR1 and CDR2 from the germline V gene are LGHNT and FRNRAP. The CDR3 runs 15 residues. With V trimmed by 3 bases and J by 5 bases, 9 bases remained unmatched. The CDR3 nucleotides are TGTGCTAGTGGTTTAGGAGACAGGGCGGGAACTGAAGCTTTCTTT. As protein: CASGLGDRAGTEAFF.

The table lists this clone with a count of one. The J gene is TRBJ2-7, the V gene TRBV28; 8 nucleotides line up with TRBD2. V shed 7 bases, J shed 0 bases, and the junction held 11 bases outside the gene matches. Germline CDR1 is MDHEN and CDR2 is SYDVKM. The CDR3 extends over 16 amino acids. CDR3 bases: TGTGCCAGCACATGGTCGGGAGGGCGGGGCTCCTACGAGCAGTACTTC. Protein: CASTWSGGRGSYEQYF. Based on the CDR3 plus reference TRBV28 and TRBJ2-7, the full variable domain is DVKVTQSSRYLVKRTGEKVFLECVQDMDHENMFWYRQDPGLGLRLIYFSYDVKMKEKGDIPEGYSVSREKKERFSLILESASTNQTSMYLCASTWSGGRGSYEQYFGPGTRLTVT.

V gene TRBV9 combines with J gene TRBJ2-3; 10 bases fit TRBD1. CDR1 and CDR2 from the germline V gene are SGDLS and YYNGEE. V trimming: 3 bases; J trimming: 3 bases; junction bases outside the gene matches: 7. CDR3 length: 16 residues. The CDR3 here is CASSDGDRGLTDTQYF. The CDR3 bases are TGTGCCAGCAGCGACGGAGACAGGGGGCTAACAGATACGCAGTATTTT.

This clone came up once. The J gene is TRBJ2-3, the V gene TRBV13; D may match TRBD1 or TRBD2 (5 bases each). CDR3 length: 13 amino acids. Deletions cut 0 bases from V and 9 bases from J, with 10 bases between. The germline V gene has CDR1 PRHDT and CDR2 FYEKMQ (reference sequence). This chain's CDR3 is CASSLGLGATQYF. Here the CDR3 DNA reads TGTGCCAGCAGCTTAGGCCTCGGGGCGACGCAGTATTTT.